Each of the 16 T cell receptor beta chains below was sequenced from the same sample in a study of brain T cells in children with intractable seizures. Assay: immunoSEQ multiplex PCR; the TCRdb copy retains only in-frame clones and omits some. Among fewer than 50,000 clones listed, approximately 92% were seen once. The starting material was peripheral blood, obtained at surgery. These TCRs come from a girl aged 2 to 9 with tuberous sclerosis and intractable seizures.

The V call is TRBV5-8, the J call TRBJ2-5; 7 bases are shared with TRBD1. The V segment lost 4 bases and the J segment 4 bases; nucleotides outside the gene matches: 4. This CDR3 has 13 amino acids. CDR1 is SGHTS and CDR2 is YDEGEE in the germline V gene. As DNA, the CDR3 is TGTGCCAGCAGCCGTCGACAGGGAGAGACCCAGTACTTC. It specifies CASSRRQGETQYF. The whole variable domain, remainder taken from reference TRBV5-8 and TRBJ2-5, is EAGVTQSPTHLIKTRGQQATLRCSPISGHTSVYWYQQALGLGLQFLLWYDEGEERNRGNFPPRFSGRQFPNYSSELNVNALELEDSALYLCASSRRQGETQYFGPGTRLLVL.

The J gene is TRBJ1-5, the V gene TRBV12-3 or TRBV12-4; 8 bases are shared with TRBD1. The length of the CDR3 is 13 residues. Losses at the gene ends were 4 bases for V and 5 bases for J; bases not matched to a gene: 1. The CDR3 loop is CASSSTGDQPQHF. As DNA, the CDR3 is TGTGCCAGCAGTTCGACAGGGGATCAGCCCCAGCATTTT.

This chain joins TRBV19 and TRBJ1-1; D is unclear. V gave up 1 base and J gave up 0 bases, with 9 bases separating them. The CDR3 loop spans 15 amino acids. CDR1 LNHDA and CDR2 SQIVND come from the germline V gene (reference sequence). DNA for the CDR3: TGTGCCAGTAGTATAGCGGGCAGCCTGAACACTGAAGCTTTCTTT. Its translation: CASSIAGSLNTEAFF. Drawing the rest from reference TRBV19 and TRBJ1-1, the complete variable domain is DGGITQSPKYLFRKEGQNVTLSCEQNLNHDAMYWYRQDPGQGLRLIYYSQIVNDFQKGDIAEGYSVSREKKESFPLTVTSAQKNPTAFYLCASSIAGSLNTEAFFGQGTRLTVV.

The chain has TRBV10-2 and TRBJ1-1, with TRBD1 identical over 9 bases. Germline V CDR1 and CDR2: WSHSY, SAAADI. V dropped 8 bases and J dropped 1; count of bases not matched to a gene: 2. CDR3 length equals 13 residues. The CDR3: CASAGQGNTEAFF. The CDR3 region has the DNA TGCGCCAGCGCGGGACAGGGGAACACTGAAGCTTTCTTT.

The chain employs TRBV19 and TRBJ2-7, with D hard to call. Deletions cut 5 bases from V and 2 bases from J, with 10 bases between. The CDR3 length is 13 residues. CDR1 and CDR2 from the germline V gene are LNHDA and SQIVND (reference sequence). The CDR3 loop is CASSLGIPYEQYF. CDR3 coding DNA: TGTGCCAGTAGTCTCGGTATACCCTACGAGCAGTACTTC.

This clone was counted between two and nine times. The chain has TRBV7-2 and TRBJ1-5; the D gene is possibly TRBD1 (5 bases). The CDR3 spans 16 residues. CDR1 SGHTA and CDR2 FQGNSA come from the germline V gene. Trimming pared 0 bases from V and 2 bases from J, leaving 11 bases between. The CDR3 DNA reads TGTGCCAGCAGCTTAGCGGGGACCGGGGGCAATCAGCCCCAGCATTTT. It specifies CASSLAGTGGNQPQHF.

The CDR3 DNA reads TGCGCCAGCAGTCCGGGGCGCAGTCAAGAGACCCAGTACTTC. Translated: CASSPGRSQETQYF. The chain joins TRBV23-1 to TRBJ2-5; either TRBD1 or TRBD2 may supply D (5 bases each). TRBV23-1 is known as an ORF, though its function is uncertain. V lost 4 bases and J 2 bases, leaving 11 bases between the germline ends. The CDR3 is 14 residues long.

This rearrangement joins TRBV5-4 to TRBJ2-3; weak D call: TRBD1 (6 bases). The CDR3 sequence is 14 residues long. CDR1 SGHNT and CDR2 YYREEE come from the germline V gene (reference sequence). The V and J ends lost 5 bases and 3 bases respectively, with 13 bases between them. The CDR3 DNA reads TGTGCCAGCAGGTTCGACAGGCTGACAGATACGCAGTATTTT. Protein sequence: CASRFDRLTDTQYF.

CDR3 amino acids: CASSKGTDYEQYF. CDR3 coding DNA: TGTGCCAGCAGTAAAGGGACAGACTACGAGCAGTACTTC. V gene TRBV12-3 or TRBV12-4 combines with J gene TRBJ2-7; the match to TRBD1 covers 7 bases. The V and J ends lost 5 bases and 3 bases, in that order; junction bases with no gene match: 4. CDR3 length: 13 residues.

The V call is TRBV5-5, the J call TRBJ1-2, with 7 bases identical to TRBD1. V shed 4 bases and J 2 bases; nucleotides not matched to a gene: 5. Germline CDR1 reads SGHKS; CDR2 reads YYEKEE (reference sequence). The CDR3 is 14 residues long. CDR3 nucleotide sequence: TGTGCCAGCAGCGGCCGGGACAGCAACTATGGCTACACCTTC. Amino acid sequence: CASSGRDSNYGYTF.

The chain uses TRBV6-7 and TRBJ1-6; tentatively, D is TRBD1 (6 bases). TRBV6-7 is an ORF, with its function uncertain. Between the trimmed V and J ends, which lost 5 bases and 7 bases, there was a span of 21 bases. This CDR3 contains 17 residues. CDR3 residues: CASSKDLGGASNSPLHF. In nucleotides, the CDR3 is TGTGCCAGCAGTAAGGATTTGGGGGGCGCATCCAATTCACCCCTCCACTTT.

J is TRBJ1-2 and V is TRBV19; the D is unclear. The CDR3 is 12 residues long. Germline V gene lookup returns CDR1 LNHDA and CDR2 SQIVND (reference sequence). Trimming pared 10 bases from V and 1 base from J, leaving 10 bases between. The CDR3 protein is CAKIGFNYGYTF. CDR3 nucleotide sequence: TGTGCCAAAATAGGGTTTAACTATGGCTACACCTTC.

This rearrangement joins TRBV7-6 to TRBJ1-5; D possibly corresponds to TRBD1 (6 bases). There are 13 residues in the CDR3. V was shortened by 3 bases and J by 7 bases, with 10 bases between the two germline ends. Germline V lookup: CDR1 SGHVS, CDR2 FNYEAQ. In DNA form, the CDR3 reads TGTGCCAGCAGCTTCGGGGGGCAACAGCCCCAGCATTTT. Translating it yields CASSFGGQQPQHF.

V gene TRBV6-6 combines with J gene TRBJ1-1; D not resolved. This CDR3 has 16 residues. Trimming removed 2 bases at V and 0 bases at J, with 13 bases between. Germline values: CDR1 MNHNY, CDR2 SVGAGI (reference sequence). For the CDR3, the DNA is TGTGCCAGCAGTTACGGGCCAGTTACCATGAACACTGAAGCTTTCTTT. Translation gives CASSYGPVTMNTEAFF.

The rearrangement joins TRBV25-1 to TRBJ2-3; D is possibly TRBD1 or TRBD2 (6 bases each). Germline values: CDR1 MGHDK, CDR2 SYGVNS. V lost 2 bases, J lost 3 bases, and 21 bases lay in between. This CDR3 comprises 18 residues. Here the CDR3 reads CASSEPLGGGLTTDTQYF. DNA for the CDR3: TGTGCCAGCAGTGAACCCCTGGGTGGGGGGCTTACGACAGATACGCAGTATTTT.

V is TRBV7-2 and J is TRBJ1-1; D remains ambiguous. Germline V gives CDR1 SGHTA, CDR2 FQGNSA. The V end lost 4 bases, the J end lost 2 bases, and 11 bases lay between the germline ends. The CDR3 runs 14 residues. The CDR3, as DNA: TGTGCCAGCAGCTCTCAGAGAAAAAACACTGAAGCTTTCTTT. Translation: CASSSQRKNTEAFF.